This TCR beta chain was sequenced in a study of blood T cell repertoires in COVID-19. Overall study: PBMCs, B-cell-depleted T cells, or T cells were the source of the cDNA or gDNA that made up the material.

Original data processing: Using reference gene primer amplification, nucleated cell counts were estimated. The repertoire was sequenced with immunoSEQ multiplex PCR; TCRdb's copy has only in-frame clones and lacks some. The V and J calls and clone size were taken over from that table, and D and trimming were inferred from the DNA. The table lists 97,000 or so clones, roughly four fifths of them singletons. The sequencing input was peripheral blood. This receptor was taken from a man in his sixties with acute or convalescent COVID-19.

This CDR3 is CAISQGTYNEQFF. CDR3 nucleotide sequence: TGTGCCATCAGCCAGGGTACCTACAATGAGCAGTTCTTC. This chain uses TRBV10-3 with TRBJ2-1; a possible D gene is TRBD1 (5 bases). Germline-derived CDR1 and CDR2 are ENHRY and SYGVKD. V gave up 6 bases and J gave up 2 bases, with 8 bases separating them. The CDR3 totals 13 residues.